This T cell receptor (beta chain) stems from a study of T cell responses to AZD1222 COVID-19 vaccine. Points from the study as a whole: Among the donors, most were white British and more were female, and clonal diversity was possibly underestimated. Repertoire sampling was restricted to post-peak T cell response timepoints. Seropositivity was recorded at baseline in only 6 or 7 AZD1222 recipients. Spike-specific TCR depth and breadth grew after two AZD1222 doses.

The repertoire was sequenced with immunoSEQ multiplex PCR; TCRdb's copy has only in-frame clones and lacks some. The repertoire consists of under 100,000 clones, with nearly 90% occurring once and the leading ten covering roughly 2.8%. Note on this clone: Its antigen is unknown.

Looked up from germline, CDR1 is MGHRA and CDR2 is YSYEKL. The CDR3 extends over 15 amino acids. V was trimmed by 1 base and J by 0 bases, leaving 9 bases between them. V is TRBV4-1 and J is TRBJ1-1; D gene uncertain. Sequenced here: peripheral blood, sampled on day 0 of AZD1222 vaccination. The receptor was isolated from an adult in good health. CDR3 DNA: TGCGCCAGCAGCCAAGTGACGGCCATGAACACTGAAGCTTTCTTT. As protein: CASSQVTAMNTEAFF.